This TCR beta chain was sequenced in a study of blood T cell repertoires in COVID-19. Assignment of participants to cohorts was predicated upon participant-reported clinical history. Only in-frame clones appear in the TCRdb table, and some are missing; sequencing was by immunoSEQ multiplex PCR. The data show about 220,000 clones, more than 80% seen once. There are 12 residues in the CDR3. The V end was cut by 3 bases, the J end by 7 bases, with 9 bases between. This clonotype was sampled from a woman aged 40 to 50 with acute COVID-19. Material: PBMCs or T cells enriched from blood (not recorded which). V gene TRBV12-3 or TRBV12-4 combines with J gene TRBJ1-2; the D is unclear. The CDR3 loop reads CASSFGDGGYTF. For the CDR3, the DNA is TGTGCCAGCAGTTTCGGTGATGGTGGCTACACCTTC.